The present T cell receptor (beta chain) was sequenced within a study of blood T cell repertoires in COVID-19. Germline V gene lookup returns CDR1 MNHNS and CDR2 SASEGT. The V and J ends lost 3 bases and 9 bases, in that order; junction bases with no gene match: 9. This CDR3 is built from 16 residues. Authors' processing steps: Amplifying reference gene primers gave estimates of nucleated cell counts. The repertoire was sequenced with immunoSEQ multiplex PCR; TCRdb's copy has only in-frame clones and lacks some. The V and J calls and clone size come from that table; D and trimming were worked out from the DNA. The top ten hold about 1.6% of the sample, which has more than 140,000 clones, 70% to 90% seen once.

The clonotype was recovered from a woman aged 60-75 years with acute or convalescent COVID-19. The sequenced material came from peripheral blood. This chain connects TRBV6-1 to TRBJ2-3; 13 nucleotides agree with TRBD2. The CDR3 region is CASSESLAGGAQTQYF. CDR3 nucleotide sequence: TGTGCCAGCAGTGAGTCACTAGCGGGGGGGGCCCAGACGCAGTATTTT.